This T cell receptor beta chain was recorded in a study of T cell repertoires in cytomegalovirus infection (dated by TCRdb to 2018 to 2020). Context from the whole study: Peptide stimulations targeted recently identified HLA-C-restricted CMV epitopes, whose presentation resists viral immunomodulation, together with well-studied HLA-B-restricted epitopes. Donor HLA type was relevant to the analysis, because carriage of CMV infection together with the matching HLA type was indicated by public TCR beta signatures. Results the study describes overall, beyond this receptor: In both this cohort and an independent cohort of some 370 donors, the cumulative frequency of public TCR beta family members distinguished carriers of CMV infection plus the relevant HLA type. The ex vivo response was dominated by HLA-C-restricted CMV-specific TCR beta clonotypes, which also provided the single most frequent clonotype in two of eight donors.

A distance of 7 bases separates the germline ends of V and J, which lose 3 bases and 1 base respectively. The CDR3 starts with the cysteine, ends with the phenylalanine, and has 13 residues. Only the CDR3 portion is preserved as DNA: 39 bases, with reading frame beginning at the first base. Per the germline V gene (reference sequence), LNHDA is the CDR1 and SQIVND is the CDR2. Notes on this clonotype: The antigen it binds to is not known. It has no much larger one-base neighbor in the sample; base qualities were not kept.

Sequenced using an Illumina HiSeq 1500. Using fastp at Q25 and MiXCR, TCRdb reprocessed the public reads and kept productive beta chains. Merged by CDR3 protein, the rows form single entries marked with the most common genes and DNA. The sample profile shows roughly 100,000 distinct CDR3 sequences; roughly 40% of them were found once. Of the sample, roughly 70% is held by the ten largest clones. The sample's treatment or condition, from its label and the paper: in vitro stimulation with specific CMV peptide epitopes to enrich CMV-specific T cells. This clonotype was sampled from a human donor in good health (CMV status not recorded). Some clones in this sample may be carry-over from other donors' samples. Sequencing was performed on CD8+ T cells from cultured PBMCs, taken from culture after CMV antigen stimulation. This receptor chain uses TRBV19 and TRBJ2-7, with the D gene uncertain. CDR3 sequence: CASSIRISYEQYF. DNA sequence: TGTGCCAGTAGTATCAGGATTTCCTACGAGCAGTACTTC.